The 11 T cell receptor beta chains presented below share a single source sample, sequenced in a study of OX40 agonist ivuxolimab in advanced cancers. Repertoires were generated with immunoSEQ multiplex PCR, while TCRdb's copy carries only in-frame clones and drops some. The repertoire holds roughly 43,000 clones, with over 75% as singletons. This specimen was CD4+ or CD8+ T cells sorted from blood, taken in a trial of the OX40 agonist ivuxolimab. The receptors here all came from an adult with an advanced solid tumor such as melanoma, head and neck, liver or kidney cancer.

The chain combines TRBV5-1 with TRBJ2-1; D might be TRBD1 or TRBD2, each matching 6 bases. Germline CDR1 SGHRS, CDR2 YFSETQ. The V and J ends lost 2 bases and 5 bases respectively, with 14 bases between them. CDR3 length equals 15 residues. CDR3 in DNA: TGCGCCAGCAGCTTAGGAGGGGGATCGGACAATGAGCAGTTCTTC. Amino acids: CASSLGGGSDNEQFF.

This sequence joins TRBV4-1 and TRBJ2-2, with D perhaps assigned TRBD1 or TRBD2 (6 bases each). This CDR3 has 18 amino acids. Trimming left V 0 bases short and J 0 bases short, with 14 bases between. Per the germline V gene, CDR1 is MGHRA and CDR2 is YSYEKL. DNA for the CDR3: TGCGCCAGCAGCCAAGATTCGAGGGGGGACGCGAACACCGGGGAGCTGTTTTTT. Encoded protein: CASSQDSRGDANTGELFF.

The chain combines TRBV7-9 with TRBJ2-3, with 11 bases lining up with TRBD2. The CDR3 is 16 amino acids. Trimming took 5 bases from V and 2 from J; bases not matched to a gene: 6. Germline V gene sequence: CDR1 SEHNR, CDR2 FQNEAQ (reference sequence). CDR3 residues: CASSPGTSGLTDTQYF. Here the CDR3 DNA reads TGTGCCAGCAGCCCCGGGACTAGCGGACTCACAGATACGCAGTATTTT.

This clone was picked up one time. The J gene is TRBJ1-2, the V gene TRBV6-1; D remains unclear. Germline CDR1 and CDR2: MNHNS and SASEGT. The CDR3 loop spans 15 amino acids. V was trimmed by 1 base and J by 4 bases, leaving 13 bases between them. The CDR3 loop reads CASSEVPSTLYGYTF. As DNA, the CDR3 is TGTGCCAGCAGTGAAGTCCCTTCTACTCTCTATGGCTACACCTTC.

The chain has TRBV7-8 and TRBJ2-7; 7 bases fit TRBD1. Germline V lookup: CDR1 SGHVS, CDR2 FQNEAQ. The CDR3 runs to 15 residues. With 1 base clipped from V and 2 bases from J, the junction kept 5 bases outside the gene matches. As DNA, the CDR3 is TGTGCCAGCAGCTTAGGGTGGGACAGTCCCTACGAGCAGTACTTC. Encoded protein: CASSLGWDSPYEQYF.

This chain uses TRBV5-4 with TRBJ1-1; D gene ambiguous. With 3 bases removed from V and 0 bases from J, the gap between germline ends came to 12 bases. The CDR3 contains 15 residues. Germline values: CDR1 SGHNT, CDR2 YYREEE (reference sequence). CDR3 sequence (DNA): TGTGCCAGCAGCTCCTCGGGTGTTCTGAACACTGAAGCTTTCTTT. Protein: CASSSSGVLNTEAFF.

The chain uses TRBV27 and TRBJ2-1, with TRBD2 matching 15 bases. The CDR3 is 17 residues long. V lost 0 bases to trimming and J lost 8 bases; unmatched junction nucleotides: 5. In germline, CDR1 is MNHEY, CDR2 SMNVEV (reference sequence). The CDR3 sequence: CASSLSGLAGGLYEQFF. CDR3 sequence (DNA): TGTGCCAGCAGTTTATCTGGACTAGCGGGGGGGCTATATGAGCAGTTCTTC.

The rearrangement joins TRBV6-1 to TRBJ1-1; 7 bases fit TRBD1. With 7 bases clipped from V and 1 base from J, the junction kept 3 bases outside the gene matches. The CDR3 is 13 residues long. Germline-derived CDR1 and CDR2 are MNHNS and SASEGT. The CDR3: CASISGGNTEAFF. CDR3 nucleotide sequence: TGTGCCAGCATTTCAGGGGGGAACACTGAAGCTTTCTTT.

The chain links TRBV7-6 to TRBJ2-3; D not certain. From germline, CDR1 is SGHVS and CDR2 FNYEAQ. The V gene lost 1 base and the J gene lost 5 bases, with 7 bases spanning the gap. The CDR3 totals 13 residues. The CDR3 nucleotides are TGTGCCAGCAGCTTAGAGTTTGTAGATACGCAGTATTTT. Protein: CASSLEFVDTQYF.

This chain uses TRBV27 with TRBJ2-7; either TRBD1 or TRBD2 may fit D (6 bases each). V lost 2 bases to trimming and J lost 2 bases, with 13 bases between them. The CDR3 covers 15 residues. Germline V lookup: CDR1 MNHEY, CDR2 SMNVEV (reference sequence). The CDR3 region is CASSLLGGRPYEQYF. For the CDR3, the DNA is TGTGCCAGCAGTTTACTCGGGGGCAGGCCCTACGAGCAGTACTTC.

This chain connects TRBV15 to TRBJ2-7; either TRBD1 or TRBD2 may supply D (5 bases each). This CDR3 contains 11 residues. Trimming removed 6 bases at V and 6 bases at J, with 9 bases between. Germline CDR1 is LNHNV and CDR2 is YYDKDF (reference sequence). CDR3: CATSLGTEQYF. In DNA form, the CDR3 reads TGTGCCACCAGTCTGGGGACCGAGCAGTACTTC.